This T cell receptor beta chain comes out of a study of cytomegalovirus exposure and HLA in healthy donors (dated by TCRdb to 2015 to 2018). Background for the entire study: In an earlier analysis of about 560 of the donors, approximately 300 Gb of sequence data and just under 120 million unique TCR beta sequences from 150 million to 200 million T cells were reported. An early release that covered several hundred HLA-typed donors contained 250 to 350 gigabases of sequencing data and about 84 million unique TCR sequences. The genetic ancestry cluster associated with self-reported Caucasian donors included around four fifths of the 398 genotyped donors. The study aimed to test whether signatures of past pathogen exposure could be identified by cataloging public T cell receptors. Using immunosequencing, the study profiled T cell repertoires from 500 to 800 subjects and related those repertoires to cytomegalovirus serostatus. In addition to the first cohort of several hundred subjects, a separate validation cohort of around 110 different subjects was used. To predict cytomegalovirus infection status, the study combined high-throughput TCR immunosequencing, statistical association of individual TCRs with disease status, and machine learning. A later analysis re-examined previously published TCR beta repertoires from 500 to 700 donors and added high-resolution HLA genotyping to investigate patterns of TCR occurrence. The later analysis used no new phenotypic data to find candidate immune exposures, relying instead on TCR beta sequences and their occurrence across donors. An earlier analysis of approximately 630 of the donors applied high-throughput TCR beta sequencing to assess whether each TCR beta V gene segment acted as functional or pseudogenic. Donor age, sex, ethnicity and CMV serostatus were compiled alongside the repertoire data. Genome-wide SNP genotypes for about 65% of the 666 donors were used in a later genetic analysis, which treated that subset as a discovery cohort. Every repertoire in the discovery cohort had been generated on one and the same sequencing platform. HLA typing included class I and class II loci at four-digit resolution. The number of typed donors differed by locus: roughly 629-640 for A, B, C, DRB1 and DQB1; 522 for DQA1; approximately 610 for DPA1; and 400 to 480 for DPB1. Because of strong linkage in the cohort, roughly five DR-DQ haplotypes were treated as single units for association and clustering. Across some 400 genotyped donors of the cohort, an average of approximately 240,000 unique TCR beta nucleotide sequences per donor were sequenced, and approximately 19% of those sequences were non-productive.

This clone has only a few counts. No cognate antigen has been identified for it. No clone much larger than this one lies a single base away; base qualities are absent. The library relied on the immunoSEQ multiplex PCR assay. A mixture of 60 forward primers for TCR Vbeta segments and 13 reverse primers for TCR Jbeta segments was used in the multiplex PCR. The CDR3 region of rearranged TCR beta genes was amplified from genomic DNA by a multiplex PCR assay. The Illumina HiSeq System was used to sequence the amplified TCR beta libraries as 87-base-pair reads. The study's processing was this. A later analysis counted 75 million to 100 million unique TCR beta chains across the 666 repertoires, and some 12 million of these chains were shared by at least two donors. Raw reads were error-corrected and collapsed into unique sequences with a nearest-neighbor algorithm that merged closely related sequences to remove PCR and sequencing errors. To assign V, D and J gene segments, CDR3 sequences were aligned to IMGT reference sequences. For a sequence to be retained, at least a six-nucleotide match to both a V gene segment and a J gene segment was required. A rearrangement counted as productive if the CDR3 had no stop codons and remained in frame with V and J, and every other rearrangement counted as non-productive. Following IMGT convention, CDR3 was defined as the stretch from the second conserved V-encoded cysteine up to the conserved J-encoded phenylalanine. The earlier analysis of 587 of the donors excluded any sequence lacking an unambiguous match to a single V gene segment. An earlier analysis of roughly 590 of the donors called V segments functional above 56.7% productive rearrangements and segregating when the between-donor standard deviation exceeded 5%. A statistical classification framework was built to diagnose cytomegalovirus status from the catalog of TCR beta chain sequences. V and J gene assignment, in a later analysis, came from comparing TCR nucleotide sequences with IMGT/GENE-DB human TR gene sequences. The TCRdist pipeline was used in a later analysis to assign CDR3 sequences and most-parsimonious VDJ recombination scenarios. In a later analysis, each TCR beta chain was defined by its CDR3 amino acid sequence together with its V-gene family, and reads without a unique V-gene family were excluded. To address suspected cross-contamination and a sequencing artifact, a later analysis removed roughly 580 highly shared, low-generation-probability nucleotide sequences. A later analysis calculated a clonal expansion index for each public chain from normalized within-repertoire ranks of inferred template counts. In a later analysis, generation probabilities were computed using a VDJ recombination model fitted to out-of-frame rearrangements, and the results were checked against IGoR. A later analysis scored TCR-TCR, TCR-HLA and TCR-CMV co-occurrence with hypergeometric tests, applying a repertoire-size bias correction to TCR pairs. To estimate false discovery rates, a later analysis permuted the HLA or CMV assignments 20 times. In a later analysis, co-occurring TCRs were grouped using DBSCAN, and TCRdist sequence similarity was added for clustering within HLA-allele-positive subsets. Repertoires with fewer than 30,000 or more than 120,000 public chains were left out of co-occurrence clustering, as were five repertoires with anomalous nucleotide sharing. TCRdb retrieved this table from immuneACCESS and kept in-frame rearrangements only. Not all clones are present; in checked studies, unresolved V genes account for under half, and no reason is known for the remainder. Clone size and the V and J calls come from that table; the DNA yielded D and trimming. The table for this sample lists some 120,000 clones; about 10% of them were counted only once. Roughly 3.1% of the sample is in the top ten clones.

The paper's findings and limits, for the study overall: In a later analysis, HLA-associated TCR beta chains showed more clonal expansion and lower generation probabilities than non-associated chains that were equally common. Specific HLA alleles were associated with over 15,000 TCR beta sequences at a false discovery rate of 0.05 in a later analysis. Correlated functional status among segregating V segments might reflect linkage disequilibrium, but an unknown experimental factor could not be ruled out. It was suggested by the authors that the approach could potentially be generalized to other disease states and immunological phenotypes. A later analysis reported that several top co-occurrence clusters appeared linked to parvovirus B19, influenza, CMV and Epstein-Barr virus. HLA typing was unavailable for some donors at each locus, so association tests used only the typed subset. A few of the identified cytomegalovirus-associated TCR beta chains were confirmed in vitro to be specific for cytomegalovirus antigens. In this cohort, only TCR beta chains were sequenced, and detectable features were limited by the absence of alpha or paired-chain data. In a later genetic analysis, fewer N-insertions in productive TCRs were reported among donors in an Asian-associated ancestry cluster than the roughly 710-donor mean. Strong co-occurrence of HLA alleles, especially DR and DQ, made assigning TCR associations to individual alleles difficult. A later genetic analysis associated a missense DCLRE1C variant with V-gene and J-gene trimming of TCR beta chains, and an independent cohort replicated the association. CMV serostatus was the only immune exposure information available for the cohort. In both the original and validation cohorts, the classifier was reported to diagnose cytomegalovirus status with high specificity and sensitivity. A further reported finding was that TCR beta sequences accurately predicted the HLA-A and HLA-B alleles for most subjects in the first cohort. Because counts were too low, some 17 rarely observed V segments, including chromosome 9 orphons, were excluded from the earlier analysis of several hundred of the donors. An earlier analysis of roughly 570 of the donors showed that most TCR beta V segments appeared in productive rearrangements either about 87% or about 30% of the time, which broadly matched IMGT annotations. Some IMGT-functional V segments, including TRBV6-2 and TRBV6-3, could not be told apart with the 87-base-pair reads, so those segments were excluded. Most TCR sequences were seen in very few donors, while some public TCRs were found in many individuals. A later analysis found that most CMV-associated TCR beta chains appeared HLA-restricted, with HLA associations seemingly driven largely by CMV exposure. Sequencing depth was assumed to be roughly uniform across donors in the presence/absence analyses, though that assumption may not hold. A cluster of highly shared sequence variants was judged likely to represent a technical artifact of the sequencing pipeline. The study gave a list of under 200 TCR beta chains associated with cytomegalovirus. In a later analysis, TCR association rates were found to vary across HLA loci, with the most associated TCRs seen for DRB1 alleles and the fewest for HLA-C alleles.

The cohort comprised around 690 healthy bone marrow donors. At the time of sampling, every cohort member was nominally healthy, though immune exposures that went unrecorded were likely present. The donor was CMV seronegative and belonged to the group of 350 or so seronegative cohort members. A peripheral blood sample was provided by each donor, and peripheral blood mononuclear cells were used for TCR beta sequencing. The Qiagen DNeasy Blood Extraction Kit was used to extract genomic DNA from the blood cell samples. Spanning cysteine to phenylalanine, the CDR3 consists of 17 amino acids. The sequence is cut down to CDR3 DNA, 51 bases in frame from base 1. Ends trimmed: V by 0 bases, J by 1 base; bases unmatched to a gene: 8. CDR1 and CDR2, looked up from the germline V gene, are SGDLS and YYNGEE.

The rearranged segments are TRBV9 and TRBJ1-1; 8 bases in the middle match TRBD1. The sequenced sample consisted of PBMCs. The TCR comes from a man aged 25 to 45 in good health and CMV-seronegative. The DNA sequence reads TGTGCCAGCAGCGTAGAACCCCAGGGGGCGAGGAACACTGAAGCTTTCTTT. The encoded protein is CASSVEPQGARNTEAFF.